A single sample is the source of the 30 T cell receptor beta chains below, sequenced in a study of T cells after yellow fever vaccination. In TCRdb, the 5' RACE reads were re-called with MiXCR into one record per CDR3 protein. The table includes 450,000 to 600,000 distinct CDR3 sequences, about 14% detected once. The sample in question was PBMCs, obtained on the day of the yellow fever booster vaccination. The origin of the receptors is a man aged 30 to 45 who received the YFV17D yellow fever vaccine.

This rearrangement joins TRBV7-2 to TRBJ2-5; 9 positions match TRBD1. The germline CDR1 and CDR2 sequences are SGHTA and FQGNSA. V dropped 5 bases and J dropped 5; count of bases not matched to a gene: 6. The CDR3 runs to 14 residues. CDR3 loop: CASSVDRGSETQYF. CDR3 sequence (DNA): TGTGCCAGCAGCGTGGACAGGGGATCGGAGACCCAGTACTTC.

The CDR3 bases are TGTGCAGTCAGACCGGGACTAGCGGGAGTGAACGACACCGGGGAGCTGTTTTTT. Encoded protein: CAVRPGLAGVNDTGELFF. The chain joins TRBV11-1 to TRBJ2-2, with 14 bases identical to TRBD2. The germline gives CDR1 SGHAT, CDR2 FQDESV (reference sequence). The CDR3 has 18 residues.

The chain couples TRBV7-2 to TRBJ2-5; D may be TRBD1 (5 bases). Germline V gene sequence: CDR1 SGHTA, CDR2 FQGNSA. The V gene lost 2 bases and the J gene lost 5 bases, with 12 bases spanning the gap. CDR3 length equals 14 residues. The CDR3 reads CASSLQGIRETQYF. The CDR3 coding sequence is TGTGCCAGCAGCTTACAGGGAATTCGGGAGACCCAGTACTTC.

This clonotype was counted between two and nine times. The chain is built from TRBV3-1 and TRBJ2-7, with D tentatively TRBD2 (5 bases). Per germline, CDR1 LGHDT and CDR2 YNNKEL (reference sequence). The CDR3 totals 14 residues. Trimming stripped 5 bases from V and 3 bases from J, with 14 bases between. This chain's CDR3 is CASSYRDPFYEQYF. The CDR3 region has the DNA TGTGCCAGCAGCTACCGGGATCCTTTCTACGAGCAGTACTTC.

This clonotype was seen more than once but under ten times. The rearrangement joins TRBV7-2 to TRBJ2-3; D remains ambiguous. The germline gives CDR1 SGHTA, CDR2 FQGNSA. V was cut by 5 bases and J by 2 bases, with 14 bases left in between. The CDR3 loop spans 15 amino acids. The CDR3 nucleotides read TGTGCCAGCAGCCCATTATATTCCTTCACAGATACGCAGTATTTT. It specifies CASSPLYSFTDTQYF.

The V call is TRBV12-3 or TRBV12-4, the J call TRBJ2-3, with 9 bases that match TRBD2. The junction had 5 bases not matched to a gene; V was cut back by 3 bases and J by 1 base. This CDR3 spans 16 amino acids. The CDR3 loop reads CASSFASGGRTDTQYF. The CDR3 DNA sequence: TGTGCCAGCAGTTTCGCGAGCGGGGGGCGCACAGATACGCAGTATTTT.

This clonotype came up a few times. The rearrangement joins TRBV4-1 to TRBJ2-1; 8 bases match TRBD2. This CDR3 is built from 15 residues. The germline gives CDR1 MGHRA, CDR2 YSYEKL. The junction had 7 bases not matched to a gene; V was cut back by 0 bases and J by 9 bases. This CDR3 reads CASSQEGRTSSEQFF. CDR3 bases: TGCGCCAGCAGCCAAGAGGGGAGGACTAGCAGTGAGCAGTTCTTC.

This clonotype occurred a few times. This rearrangement joins TRBV12-3 or TRBV12-4 to TRBJ2-3; D is undetermined. This CDR3 spans 13 amino acids. Trimming stripped 7 bases from V and 0 bases from J, with 8 bases between. In DNA, the CDR3 is TGTGCCAGCACTATAGATAGCACAGATACGCAGTATTTT. Translated, it gives CASTIDSTDTQYF.

DNA of the CDR3: TGTGCCAGTAGTACCCAATACAGGGGCCCGAACGAGCAGTACTTC. Its protein is CASSTQYRGPNEQYF. This chain joins TRBV19 and TRBJ2-7; the match to TRBD1 covers 7 bases. V trimming: 4 bases; J trimming: 5 bases; junction bases outside the gene matches: 11. This CDR3 comprises 15 residues. The germline V gene has CDR1 LNHDA and CDR2 SQIVND (reference sequence).

This rearrangement joins TRBV7-2 to TRBJ1-1; D call uncertain. Trimming took off 2 bases at V and 1 base at J, with 8 bases between the two ends. CDR1 and CDR2 (germline): SGHTA, FQGNSA. The CDR3 contains 14 residues. The chain's CDR3 is CASSLLGPNTEAFF. For the CDR3, the DNA is TGTGCCAGCAGCTTACTCGGCCCGAACACTGAAGCTTTCTTT.

The CDR3, as DNA: TGTGCCAGCAGCTCACCCAGAAGGCAGGGACGCACTGAAGCTTTCTTT. Residues: CASSSPRRQGRTEAFF. The chain has TRBV13 and TRBJ1-1, with D possibly being TRBD1 (5 bases). The CDR3 loop spans 16 amino acids. The V and J ends lost 4 bases and 4 bases respectively, with 19 bases between them. Germline CDR1 PRHDT, CDR2 FYEKMQ (reference sequence).

This clonotype was recorded a few times. The V gene is TRBV20-1, the J gene TRBJ2-1; 8 bases fit TRBD2. V dropped 8 bases and J dropped 2; count of bases not matched to a gene: 8. The germline V gene encodes CDR1 DFQATT and CDR2 SNEGSKA (reference sequence). The CDR3 runs to 14 residues. CDR3 DNA: TGCAGTAGCCCCGGGACTAGGGCCTACAATGAGCAGTTCTTC. Residues: CSSPGTRAYNEQFF.

This clonotype was observed a few times. The V and J genes are TRBV7-9 and TRBJ2-1, with D unresolved. Deletions cut 4 bases from V and 8 bases from J, with 15 bases between. This CDR3 spans 14 amino acids. The germline V gene encodes CDR1 SEHNR and CDR2 FQNEAQ (reference sequence). The CDR3 nucleotides read TGTGCCAGCAGCTACCGGGCTAGTCTGGATGAGCAGTTCTTC. This codes for CASSYRASLDEQFF. The complete variable domain, with remaining parts taken from reference TRBV7-9 and TRBJ2-1, reads DTGVSQNPRHKITKRGQNVTFRCDPISEHNRLYWYRQTLGQGPEFLTYFQNEAQLEKSRLLSDRFSAERPKGSFSTLEIQRTEQGDSAMYLCASSYRASLDEQFFGPGTRLTVL.

The genes are TRBV7-9 and TRBJ2-1; 7 bases are shared with TRBD2. Germline trimming cut 7 bases from V and 2 bases from J; bases unmatched to any gene: 8. The CDR3 is 15 residues long. CDR1 is SEHNR, CDR2 FQNEAQ, per germline (reference sequence). In DNA, the CDR3 is TGTGCCAGCAACCTGTGGCGGGAGACCTACAATGAGCAGTTCTTC. As protein: CASNLWRETYNEQFF. Complete variable domain (other parts from reference TRBV7-9 and TRBJ2-1): DTGVSQNPRHKITKRGQNVTFRCDPISEHNRLYWYRQTLGQGPEFLTYFQNEAQLEKSRLLSDRFSAERPKGSFSTLEIQRTEQGDSAMYLCASNLWRETYNEQFFGPGTRLTVL.

This clonotype has ten or more counts. The chain combines TRBV28 with TRBJ2-7; no definite D call. This CDR3 spans 13 amino acids. The V and J ends lost 2 bases and 2 bases respectively, with 7 bases between them. Germline lookup yields CDR1 MDHEN and CDR2 SYDVKM. CDR3 DNA: TGTGCCAGCAGTTTAGTCGGCCCCTACGAGCAGTACTTC. This gives the protein CASSLVGPYEQYF. Full variable domain (missing parts from reference TRBV28 and TRBJ2-7): DVKVTQSSRYLVKRTGEKVFLECVQDMDHENMFWYRQDPGLGLRLIYFSYDVKMKEKGDIPEGYSVSREKKERFSLILESASTNQTSMYLCASSLVGPYEQYFGPGTRLTVT.

This clonotype was seen only a few times. This sequence joins TRBV18 and TRBJ2-1, with 9 bases that match TRBD1. The CDR3 runs 13 residues. V shed 4 bases and J 10 bases; nucleotides not matched to a gene: 5. CDR1 and CDR2 from the germline V gene are KGHSH and LQKENI. The CDR3 DNA follows: TGTGCCAGCTCACAAACAGGGGGCTGGGAGCAGTTCTTC. It encodes CASSQTGGWEQFF. The full variable domain, in which reference TRBV18 and TRBJ2-1 provide the parts outside the CDR3, is NAGVMQNPRHLVRRRGQEARLRCSPMKGHSHVYWYRQLPEEGLKFMVYLQKENIIDESGMPKERFSAEFPKEGPSILRIQQVVRGDSAAYFCASSQTGGWEQFFGPGTRLTVL.

The chain uses TRBV5-6 and TRBJ2-2, with D unclear. Looked up from germline, CDR1 is SGHDT and CDR2 is YYEEEE. The CDR3 consists of 14 residues. Trimming took 4 bases from V and 6 from J, leaving 13 bases between them. Here the CDR3 DNA reads TGTGCCAGCAGCCGGACCGATTTATCCGGGGAGCTGTTTTTT. It specifies CASSRTDLSGELFF.

The genes are TRBV30 and TRBJ2-2; unclear D gene. CDR3 size: 15 residues. Per the germline V gene, CDR1 is GTSNPN and CDR2 is SVGIG (reference sequence). The germline V and J ends were trimmed by 8 bases and 1 base, with 17 bases remaining between them. The CDR3 region is CAGGSGPLNTGELFF. The DNA for the CDR3 is TGTGCCGGCGGATCCGGACCGTTGAACACCGGGGAGCTGTTTTTT.

This clonotype was seen only a few times. The CDR3 coding sequence is TGTGCCAGTGCCACTAGCGGGAGGGACCAAGAGACCCAGTACTTC. It codes for CASATSGRDQETQYF. This chain links TRBV19 with TRBJ2-5, with 13 bases that match TRBD2. V was clipped by 8 bases and J by 0 bases; unmatched bases: 3. Germline CDR1 is LNHDA and CDR2 is SQIVND (reference sequence). The CDR3 consists of 15 residues.

This clonotype came up a few times. This chain's CDR3 is CSAGLLTSTDTQYF. CDR3 in DNA: TGCAGTGCTGGTCTACTTACCTCCACAGATACGCAGTATTTT. V gene TRBV20-1 combines with J gene TRBJ2-3; D is unresolved. The CDR3 covers 14 residues. CDR1 and CDR2 from the germline V gene are DFQATT and SNEGSKA (reference sequence). The ends were cut back, 5 bases at V and 2 bases at J, with 14 bases in the middle.

This clonotype was counted a few times. The rearrangement joins TRBV20-1 to TRBJ1-5; tentative D call: TRBD1 (5 bases). The CDR3 loop spans 15 amino acids. Germline V gene data show CDR1 as DFQATT and CDR2 as SNEGSKA (reference sequence). Trimming stripped 3 bases from V and 2 bases from J, with 14 bases between. The CDR3 reads CSASSGKGGNQPQHF. CDR3 bases: TGCAGTGCTAGTTCAGGGAAGGGCGGCAATCAGCCCCAGCATTTT.

In regard to this clonotype: This may be a read error, as it is one base from a much larger clone. The chain has TRBV12-3 or TRBV12-4 and TRBJ2-5, with 8 bases lining up with TRBD2. The CDR3 consists of 14 residues. V shed 3 bases, J shed 4 bases, and the junction held 4 bases outside the gene matches. Here the CDR3 DNA reads TGTGCCAGCAGTTTTGCGGGAGGAGGAGAGACCCAGTACTTC. It codes for CASSFAGGGETQYF.

This clonotype was observed a handful of times. The chain joins TRBV12-3 or TRBV12-4 to TRBJ1-2; tentative D call: TRBD1 (5 bases). Trimming removed 6 bases from V and 2 bases from J, with 16 bases in between. The CDR3 has 15 amino acids. The DNA of the CDR3 is TGTGCCAGCAGCCCCCAGGGCGCAGTCAACTATGGCTACACCTTC. This codes for CASSPQGAVNYGYTF.

The chain couples TRBV2 to TRBJ2-5, with a weak D call TRBD2 (5 bases). Germline CDR1 SNHLY, CDR2 FYNNEI. Between the trimmed V and J ends, which lost 5 bases and 7 bases, there was a span of 26 bases. This CDR3 contains 17 residues. The CDR3 is CASSPLPLVANLGTQYF. CDR3 coding DNA: TGTGCCAGCAGTCCACTACCCTTGGTAGCGAACCTTGGGACCCAGTACTTC.

A few counts support this clonotype. The V call is TRBV18, the J call TRBJ2-7, with unresolved D. Germline CDR1 KGHSH, CDR2 LQKENI. The V gene lost 4 bases and the J gene lost 7 bases, with 8 bases spanning the gap. This CDR3 is built from 11 residues. CDR3 amino acids: CASSLQLEQYF. DNA for the CDR3: TGTGCCAGCTCACTCCAGTTGGAGCAGTACTTC.

This clonotype was detected only a few times. The V call is TRBV30, the J call TRBJ2-3; 15 nucleotides align to TRBD2. The CDR3 length is 18 residues. Looked up from germline, CDR1 is GTSNPN and CDR2 is SVGIG (reference sequence). V lost 1 base and J lost 4; bases outside the gene matches: 9. As DNA, the CDR3 is TGTGCCTGGAGTGGGTTCGGACTAGCGGGAGGGAAAGCAGATACGCAGTATTTT. This sequence encodes CAWSGFGLAGGKADTQYF.

The chain has TRBV7-9 and TRBJ1-4, with D unclear. CDR1 and CDR2 from the germline V gene are SEHNR and FQNEAQ (reference sequence). Trimming shortened V by 5 bases and J by 4 bases, and 14 bases separated the two germline ends. The CDR3 consists of 15 residues. The CDR3 nucleotides read TGTGCCAGCAGCCTTGGACGGGTCTTTAATGAAAAACTGTTTTTT. As protein: CASSLGRVFNEKLFF.

This chain links TRBV9 with TRBJ2-5, with TRBD2 matching over 8 bases. The CDR3 totals 15 residues. Trimming at V came to 4 bases and at J to 10 bases, leaving 15 bases not matched to a gene. CDR1 and CDR2 from the germline V gene are SGDLS and YYNGEE. This chain's CDR3 is CASSWTSSWSGDQYF. For the CDR3, the DNA is TGTGCCAGCAGCTGGACTAGCAGTTGGTCGGGGGACCAGTACTTC.

This clonotype was seen only a few times. The chain employs TRBV27 and TRBJ2-1, with D possibly TRBD2 on 5 matching bases. The CDR3 loop spans 16 amino acids. In germline, CDR1 is MNHEY, CDR2 SMNVEV (reference sequence). Trimming removed 3 bases from V and 1 base from J, with 13 bases in between. This CDR3 is CASSFFGSRSYNEQFF. CDR3 in DNA: TGTGCCAGCAGTTTTTTTGGGAGTCGATCCTACAATGAGCAGTTCTTC.

This clonotype was detected only a few times. The V and J genes are TRBV6-1 and TRBJ2-1; the match to TRBD2 covers 7 bases. Trimming at V came to 6 bases and at J to 3 bases, leaving 5 bases not matched to a gene. Germline V CDR1 and CDR2: MNHNS, SASEGT. There are 14 residues in the CDR3. The chain's CDR3 is CASRSGNYYNEQFF. Here the CDR3 DNA reads TGTGCCAGCAGGAGCGGGAACTACTACAATGAGCAGTTCTTC.